What follows is one T cell receptor beta chain and its context. The antigen is not known. The sample has other DNA sequences that encode this CDR3 too. This sample stems from a study of beta chain features in type 1 diabetes. Study-level results: Shorter TCRB CDR3s, moderately but significantly so, marked every one of the four CD4+ subsets in Type 1 diabetes patients.

The investigators reverse transcribed all of the isolated RNA, so they sequenced expressed TCRB transcripts. Assay used: immunoSEQ multiplex PCR; TCRdb lists only in-frame clones, some missing. Here the sample spans about 190,000 clones, 7.8% being singletons. Trimming cost V 5 bases and J 4 bases, with 17 bases left between them. The germline V gene encodes CDR1 SGHTA and CDR2 FQGNSA. The CDR3 consists of 15 residues. This TCR was sampled from a woman in her 40s with type 1 diabetes. The chain has TRBV7-2 and TRBJ2-5; tentative D call: TRBD2 (7 bases). Input material: central memory CD4+ T cells from blood. The CDR3 sequence: CASSPPGGGRETQYF. Written as DNA, the CDR3 is TGTGCCAGCAGCCCCCCCGGCGGGGGCCGAGAGACCCAGTACTTC.